The rows below give T cell receptor beta chains drawn from one sample of a study of read filtering for tumor transcriptome and immune sequencing. One entry per CDR3 protein results from TCRdb running MiXCR on the reads. The table shows approximately 40,000 distinct CDR3 sequences, with about 13% occurring only once. Input material: a population of CD138-negative cells sorted from bone marrow. These TCRs come from a donor aged 40 or older with multiple myeloma. CDR3s include the opening cysteine and the closing phenylalanine or tryptophan. A D gene is named only where the DNA matches it firmly. Size is omitted from some rows. Given values are once, few, many or a class for expanded clones.

D gene,V gene,clone size,CDR3 length,J gene,CDR3 protein,CDR3 DNA
TRBD1,TRBV5-5,many,15,TRBJ1-6,CASSPGQSYNSPLHF,TGTGCCAGCAGCCCGGGACAGTCCTATAATTCACCCCTCCACTTT
TRBD1,TRBV7-9,few,19,TRBJ2-2,CASSLYPGQGAKWTGELFF,TGTGCCAGCAGCCTATATCCGGGACAGGGGGCTAAGTGGACCGGGGAGCTGTTTTTT
TRBD1,TRBV11-2,many,15,TRBJ1-2,CASSPRTGSNYGYTF,TGTGCCAGCAGCCCACGGACAGGTTCTAACTATGGCTACACCTTC
NA,TRBV11-2,few,12,TRBJ2-7,CASLGRGYEQYF,TGTGCCAGCCTGGGGAGAGGCTACGAGCAGTACTTC
NA,TRBV27,many,15,TRBJ1-1,CASSLFYGMNTEAFF,TGTGCCAGCAGCCTCTTCTACGGTATGAACACTGAAGCTTTCTTT
NA,TRBV29-1,few,18,TRBJ2-1,CSVPGGPWGQQSYNEQFF,TGCAGCGTCCCCGGGGGCCCCTGGGGACAGCAATCCTACAATGAGCAGTTCTTC
NA,TRBV2,NA,15,TRBJ2-1,CASSGEGGSYNEQFF,TGTGCCAGCAGTGGGGAGGGGGGCTCCTACAATGAGCAGTTCTTC
NA,TRBV12-5,many,16,TRBJ2-1,CASGFGWQGDYNEQFF,TGTGCTAGTGGTTTCGGGTGGCAAGGAGATTACAATGAGCAGTTCTTC
TRBD1,TRBV7-9,many,15,TRBJ2-5,CASSSRGTGQETQYF,TGTGCCAGCAGCTCAAGAGGGACAGGACAAGAGACCCAGTACTTC
NA,TRBV5-1,many,14,TRBJ1-1,CASSPGSVATEAFF,TGCGCCAGCAGCCCTGGGTCCGTTGCCACTGAAGCTTTCTTT
TRBD2,TRBV2,many,14,TRBJ2-1,CARTTSGVYNEQFF,TGTGCCAGAACCACTAGCGGGGTATACAATGAGCAGTTCTTC
NA,TRBV30,NA,14,TRBJ1-1,CAWGVLGTNTEAFF,TGTGCCTGGGGTGTACTCGGCACTAACACTGAAGCTTTCTTT
TRBD1,TRBV12-3/TRBV12-4,many,14,TRBJ2-1,CASSTRQGADEQFF,TGTGCCAGCAGTACCAGACAGGGGGCCGATGAGCAGTTCTTC
NA,TRBV7-9,many,14,TRBJ2-7,CASSVRATGHEQYF,TGTGCCAGCAGCGTCCGGGCCACCGGCCACGAGCAGTACTTC
NA,TRBV20-1,few,15,TRBJ2-3,CSAHSGRSDADTQYF,TGCAGTGCTCATAGCGGCAGGAGTGACGCAGATACGCAGTATTTT
TRBD2,TRBV7-9,many,18,TRBJ2-1,CASSPVGAERRGGNEQFF,TGTGCCAGCAGTCCAGTAGGGGCGGAGCGACGCGGGGGCAATGAGCAGTTCTTC
NA,TRBV12-3/TRBV12-4,NA,11,TRBJ2-6,CASAMSRVLAF,TGTGCCAGCGCCATGTCCCGCGTCCTGGCTTTC
NA,TRBV28,many,15,TRBJ2-7,CASSRFPGLGDEQYF,TGTGCCAGCAGTCGTTTCCCGGGACTGGGGGACGAGCAGTACTTC
NA,TRBV6-5,few,16,TRBJ2-1,CASSRLLSGPYNEQFF,TGTGCCAGCAGCCGACTACTAAGCGGTCCCTACAATGAGCAGTTCTTC
NA,TRBV5-1,NA,15,TRBJ2-5,CASSDNGQPHQTQYF,TGCGCCAGCAGCGACAATGGGCAGCCCCACCAGACCCAGTACTTC
NA,TRBV5-1,many,15,TRBJ1-4,CASSLVGSTNEKLFF,TGCGCCAGCAGCTTGGTAGGGTCCACTAATGAAAAACTGTTTTTT
NA,TRBV5-1,NA,16,TRBJ2-4,CASSLAEGAAKNIQYF,TGCGCCAGCAGCTTGGCCGAAGGGGCAGCCAAAAACATTCAGTACTTC
NA,TRBV3-1,few,13,TRBJ2-2,CASSQHNTGELFF,TGTGCCAGCAGCCAACATAACACCGGGGAGCTGTTTTTT
TRBD2,TRBV7-9,many,14,TRBJ2-1,CASSPGTSGSWQFF,TGTGCCAGCAGCCCAGGGACTAGCGGGAGTTGGCAGTTCTTC
TRBD1,TRBV2,many,15,TRBJ2-1,CASSQGQSSYNEQFF,TGTGCCAGCAGCCAGGGACAGAGCTCCTACAATGAGCAGTTCTTC
NA,TRBV5-1,many,15,TRBJ2-3,CASSLQGVTQDTQYF,TGCGCCAGCAGCTTACAGGGTGTTACACAAGATACGCAGTATTTT
NA,TRBV7-9,many,14,TRBJ2-5,CASSPGQTAETQYF,TGTGCCAGCAGCCCGGGACAAACAGCAGAGACCCAGTACTTC
NA,TRBV29-1,many,12,TRBJ2-5,CSVEVQQETQYF,TGCAGCGTTGAAGTACAGCAAGAGACCCAGTACTTC
NA,TRBV3-1,many,16,TRBJ2-1,CASSQLGRSSYNEQFF,TGTGCCAGCAGCCAACTGGGGAGGAGCTCCTACAATGAGCAGTTCTTC
TRBD1,TRBV3-1,many,13,TRBJ2-3,CASSWTGKDTQYF,TGTGCCAGCAGCTGGACAGGTAAAGATACGCAGTATTTT
NA,TRBV4-2,many,15,TRBJ1-1,CASSPEGSWNTEAFF,TGTGCCAGCAGCCCCGAGGGGTCTTGGAACACTGAAGCTTTCTTT
NA,TRBV6-6,many,14,TRBJ2-7,CASSYSGSSAEQYF,TGTGCCAGCAGTTACTCGGGGTCCAGCGCCGAGCAGTACTTC
NA,TRBV18,many,16,TRBJ1-1,CASSPAGLPGNTEAFF,TGTGCCAGCTCACCGGCCGGACTTCCAGGGAACACTGAAGCTTTCTTT
NA,TRBV7-6,few,13,TRBJ2-3,CASSQTREDTQYF,TGTGCCAGCAGCCAGACTAGGGAGGATACGCAGTATTTT
NA,TRBV27,many,14,TRBJ2-7,CATRLAVSSYEQYF,TGTGCCACCCGACTTGCAGTCAGCTCCTACGAGCAGTACTTC
NA,TRBV4-1,many,15,TRBJ1-2,CASSQDLARHYGYTF,TGCGCCAGCAGCCAAGATCTTGCCAGGCACTATGGCTACACCTTC
NA,TRBV6-2/TRBV6-3,many,16,TRBJ2-7,CASSYLGQDGFYEQYF,TGTGCCAGCAGCTATCTCGGGCAGGACGGCTTCTACGAGCAGTACTTC
NA,TRBV29-1,NA,11,TRBJ1-1,CSVQGVTEAFF,TGCAGCGTCCAGGGCGTGACTGAAGCTTTCTTT
NA,TRBV20-1,many,16,TRBJ2-2,CSARERRGKLPGELFF,TGCAGTGCTAGAGAAAGGAGAGGGAAATTACCCGGGGAGCTGTTTTTT
TRBD1,TRBV20-1,many,12,TRBJ2-7,CSATLTGWEQYF,TGCAGTGCTACACTGACAGGGTGGGAGCAGTACTTC
NA,TRBV5-1,many,14,TRBJ1-5,CASSLDGHNQPQHF,TGCGCCAGCAGCTTAGACGGACACAATCAGCCCCAGCATTTT
NA,TRBV12-3/TRBV12-4,NA,14,TRBJ2-3,CASRPAPLRDTQYF,TGTGCCAGCAGACCCGCCCCCTTGCGAGATACGCAGTATTTT
TRBD1,TRBV27,many,14,TRBJ2-7,CASSFTTGDYEQYF,TGTGCCAGCAGTTTCACGACAGGGGACTACGAGCAGTACTTC
NA,TRBV29-1,few,14,TRBJ2-3,CSVVVDEGSDTQYF,TGCAGCGTTGTAGTGGACGAGGGGTCAGATACGCAGTATTTT
NA,TRBV7-9,NA,16,TRBJ2-1,CASSSVLSTIGRSKFF,TGTGCCAGCAGCTCCGTCCTGTCCACTATCGGGAGATCAAAGTTCTTC
TRBD2,TRBV14,many,16,TRBJ2-7,CASSHDRTSGAYEQYF,TGTGCCAGCAGCCACGACCGGACTAGCGGGGCTTACGAGCAGTACTTC
TRBD1,TRBV6-2/TRBV6-3,many,14,TRBJ1-1,CASSQQGAFTEAFF,TGTGCCAGCAGTCAACAGGGGGCATTCACTGAAGCTTTCTTT
TRBD2,TRBV7-3,many,14,TRBJ2-1,CASSLAGGGNEQFF,TGTGCCAGCAGCTTAGCGGGAGGAGGGAATGAGCAGTTCTTC
NA,TRBV29-1,many,14,TRBJ2-7,CSVSSGGQASGQYF,TGCAGCGTCTCAAGCGGGGGACAGGCAAGCGGGCAGTACTTC
NA,TRBV20-1,many,13,TRBJ1-1,CSAREGWDTEAFF,TGCAGTGCTAGAGAGGGGTGGGACACTGAAGCTTTCTTT